Listed below are T cell receptor beta chains from one sample, sequenced in a study of PD-1 blockade in classical Hodgkin lymphoma. Sequencing used immunoSEQ multiplex PCR; TCRdb keeps in-frame clones, though not all of them. Of almost 20,000 clones in the sample, approximately 88% were seen once. The sequenced sample was CD8+ T cells from blood, obtained before the fourth cycle of nivolumab. These receptors came from a human donor with classical Hodgkin lymphoma. Each CDR3 is given with its conserved first and last residue. The order of the fields is D gene, clone size, V gene, J gene, CDR3 length, CDR3 protein, CDR3 DNA. The D gene is left open where the match is weak. Clone size appears in some rows only: once, few, many, or a class for an expanded clone.

d_gene: -; abundance: once; v_gene: TRBV7-9; j_gene: TRBJ2-1; len: 15; CDR3aa: CASSQGGAGGNEQFF; CDR3nt: TGTGCCAGCAGCCAAGGCGGGGCAGGGGGGAATGAGCAGTTCTTC
d_gene: -; abundance: -; v_gene: TRBV27; j_gene: TRBJ1-5; len: 14; CDR3aa: CASSLMGDNQPQHF; CDR3nt: TGTGCCAGCAGTTTAATGGGGGACAATCAGCCCCAGCATTTT
d_gene: -; abundance: -; v_gene: TRBV27; j_gene: TRBJ1-2; len: 12; CDR3aa: CASSPSEYGYTF; CDR3nt: TGTGCCAGCAGTCCATCGGAATATGGCTACACCTTC
d_gene: -; abundance: -; v_gene: TRBV6-5; j_gene: TRBJ1-6; len: 13; CDR3aa: CASSPGFNSPLHF; CDR3nt: TGTGCCAGCAGTCCAGGGTTTAATTCACCCCTCCACTTT
d_gene: -; abundance: -; v_gene: TRBV5-4; j_gene: TRBJ2-3; len: 13; CDR3aa: CASSPSSTDTQYF; CDR3nt: TGTGCCAGCAGCCCGTCTAGCACAGATACGCAGTATTTT
d_gene: -; abundance: -; v_gene: TRBV9; j_gene: TRBJ2-3; len: 14; CDR3aa: CASSVVLEEDTQYF; CDR3nt: TGTGCCAGCAGCGTAGTTCTGGAAGAAGATACGCAGTATTTT
d_gene: -; abundance: -; v_gene: TRBV9; j_gene: TRBJ2-5; len: 15; CDR3aa: CASSVEGVIQETQYF; CDR3nt: TGTGCCAGCAGCGTAGAAGGGGTGATCCAAGAGACCCAGTACTTC
d_gene: -; abundance: -; v_gene: TRBV5-6; j_gene: TRBJ2-1; len: 14; CDR3aa: CASSLGRYYNEQFF; CDR3nt: TGTGCCAGCAGCTTGGGACGGTACTACAATGAGCAGTTCTTC
d_gene: -; abundance: -; v_gene: TRBV2; j_gene: TRBJ2-7; len: 13; CDR3aa: CASRVQGIYEQYF; CDR3nt: TGTGCCAGCAGGGTACAGGGTATCTACGAGCAGTACTTC
d_gene: TRBD2; abundance: -; v_gene: TRBV15; j_gene: TRBJ2-7; len: 15; CDR3aa: CATSKSFGGFHEQYF; CDR3nt: TGTGCCACCAGCAAATCGTTCGGGGGGTTCCACGAGCAGTACTTC
d_gene: -; abundance: -; v_gene: TRBV2; j_gene: TRBJ1-5; len: 15; CDR3aa: CASSGGRGARQPQHF; CDR3nt: TGTGCCAGCAGTGGGGGGAGGGGGGCCAGGCAGCCCCAGCATTTT
d_gene: -; abundance: once; v_gene: TRBV10-3; j_gene: TRBJ1-4; len: 15; CDR3aa: CAISEGGLRNEKLFF; CDR3nt: TGTGCCATCAGTGAGGGGGGCCTCCGTAATGAAAAACTGTTTTTT
d_gene: -; abundance: -; v_gene: TRBV5-6; j_gene: TRBJ2-2; len: 14; CDR3aa: CASSLVINTGELFF; CDR3nt: TGTGCCAGCAGCTTGGTTATAAACACCGGGGAGCTGTTTTTT
d_gene: TRBD2; abundance: -; v_gene: TRBV6-6; j_gene: TRBJ2-7; len: 16; CDR3aa: CASSYVLAGASYEQYF; CDR3nt: TGTGCCAGCAGTTACGTACTAGCGGGCGCCTCCTACGAGCAGTACTTC
d_gene: -; abundance: -; v_gene: TRBV7-8; j_gene: TRBJ2-7; len: 13; CDR3aa: CASSRTDTYEQYF; CDR3nt: TGTGCCAGCAGTCGGACAGATACCTACGAGCAGTACTTC
d_gene: TRBD2; abundance: -; v_gene: TRBV28; j_gene: TRBJ2-7; len: 14; CDR3aa: CASSLDVSGDEQYF; CDR3nt: TGTGCCAGCAGTTTGGATGTTAGCGGGGACGAGCAGTACTTC
d_gene: -; abundance: -; v_gene: TRBV11-3; j_gene: TRBJ2-1; len: 15; CDR3aa: CASSLVAGSVNEQFF; CDR3nt: TGTGCCAGCAGCTTAGTGGCAGGGAGCGTCAATGAGCAGTTCTTC
d_gene: -; abundance: -; v_gene: TRBV27; j_gene: TRBJ1-5; len: 15; CDR3aa: CASSLSYREDQPQHF; CDR3nt: TGTGCCAGCAGTTTATCTTACAGGGAGGATCAGCCCCAGCATTTT
d_gene: -; abundance: -; v_gene: TRBV25-1; j_gene: TRBJ2-7; len: 14; CDR3aa: CASSQGRGAYEQYF; CDR3nt: TGTGCCAGCAGCCAAGGTCGGGGCGCCTACGAGCAGTACTTC
d_gene: -; abundance: -; v_gene: TRBV6-4; j_gene: TRBJ1-2; len: 17; CDR3aa: CASSEGLYSGRHYGYTF; CDR3nt: TGTGCCAGCAGTGAGGGTCTCTACAGCGGACGGCACTATGGCTACACCTTC
d_gene: -; abundance: once; v_gene: TRBV9; j_gene: TRBJ2-3; len: 14; CDR3aa: CASSVGSTTDTQYF; CDR3nt: TGTGCCAGCAGCGTAGGAAGCACAACAGATACGCAGTATTTT
d_gene: -; abundance: once; v_gene: TRBV27; j_gene: TRBJ2-7; len: 14; CDR3aa: CASSFSARVYEQYF; CDR3nt: TGTGCCAGCAGTTTTTCGGCCCGGGTCTACGAGCAGTACTTC
d_gene: TRBD1; abundance: -; v_gene: TRBV9; j_gene: TRBJ2-3; len: 14; CDR3aa: CASSGDRVTDTQYF; CDR3nt: TGTGCCAGCAGCGGGGACAGGGTCACAGATACGCAGTATTTT
d_gene: -; abundance: -; v_gene: TRBV4-2; j_gene: TRBJ2-7; len: 13; CDR3aa: CASRVGPSYEQYF; CDR3nt: TGTGCCAGCAGAGTTGGGCCCTCCTACGAGCAGTACTTC
d_gene: -; abundance: -; v_gene: TRBV30; j_gene: TRBJ1-1; len: 13; CDR3aa: CAWNLRVADEAFF; CDR3nt: TGTGCCTGGAACCTCAGGGTGGCGGATGAAGCTTTCTTT
d_gene: -; abundance: -; v_gene: TRBV9; j_gene: TRBJ1-3; len: 13; CDR3aa: CASSVDGQNTIYF; CDR3nt: TGTGCCAGCAGCGTAGACGGACAAAACACCATATATTTT
d_gene: -; abundance: -; v_gene: TRBV5-8; j_gene: TRBJ2-1; len: 16; CDR3aa: CASSLGTRMGANEQFF; CDR3nt: TGTGCCAGCAGCTTGGGGACAAGGATGGGGGCTAATGAGCAGTTCTTC
d_gene: -; abundance: -; v_gene: TRBV21-1; j_gene: TRBJ1-2; len: 17; CDR3aa: CASSKVREQAINYGYTF; CDR3nt: TGTGCCAGCAGCAAAGTTAGGGAGCAGGCAATTAACTATGGCTACACCTTC
d_gene: TRBD1; abundance: -; v_gene: TRBV15; j_gene: TRBJ2-5; len: 16; CDR3aa: CATSRGDSGGRETQYF; CDR3nt: TGTGCCACCAGCAGAGGCGATTCAGGGGGTAGAGAGACCCAGTACTTC
d_gene: -; abundance: -; v_gene: TRBV29-1; j_gene: TRBJ2-7; len: 15; CDR3aa: CSVAPTRGSSYEQYF; CDR3nt: TGCAGCGTTGCCCCTACACGGGGTAGCTCCTACGAGCAGTACTTC
d_gene: -; abundance: -; v_gene: TRBV30; j_gene: TRBJ2-3; len: 16; CDR3aa: CAWEGLTGPAVDTQYF; CDR3nt: TGTGCCTGGGAAGGTCTGACAGGACCCGCTGTGGATACGCAGTATTTT
d_gene: TRBD2; abundance: -; v_gene: TRBV11-2; j_gene: TRBJ2-5; len: 16; CDR3aa: CASSNLAGGLQETQYF; CDR3nt: TGTGCCAGCAGCAACCTAGCGGGGGGGCTTCAAGAGACCCAGTACTTC
d_gene: TRBD1; abundance: -; v_gene: TRBV7-6; j_gene: TRBJ1-2; len: 15; CDR3aa: CASSDTTGTALGYTF; CDR3nt: TGTGCCAGCAGCGACACTACCGGGACAGCACTTGGCTACACCTTC
d_gene: -; abundance: -; v_gene: TRBV5-1; j_gene: TRBJ2-3; len: 15; CDR3aa: CASSALDSSTDTQYF; CDR3nt: TGCGCCAGCAGCGCCCTGGATTCTAGCACAGATACGCAGTATTTT
d_gene: -; abundance: -; v_gene: TRBV5-6; j_gene: TRBJ2-1; len: 12; CDR3aa: CASSLEYNEQFF; CDR3nt: TGTGCCAGCAGCTTGGAGTACAATGAGCAGTTCTTC
d_gene: -; abundance: -; v_gene: TRBV6-6; j_gene: TRBJ2-5; len: 13; CDR3aa: CASSWGGPETQYF; CDR3nt: TGTGCCAGCAGTTGGGGGGGCCCCGAGACCCAGTACTTC
d_gene: -; abundance: -; v_gene: TRBV4-3; j_gene: TRBJ2-3; len: 15; CDR3aa: CASSHGGLSTDTQYF; CDR3nt: TGCGCCAGCAGCCACGGGGGGCTTAGCACAGATACGCAGTATTTT
d_gene: -; abundance: -; v_gene: TRBV28; j_gene: TRBJ2-7; len: 14; CDR3aa: CASSRPGPPHEQYF; CDR3nt: TGTGCCAGCAGCCGGCCGGGTCCTCCCCACGAGCAGTACTTC
d_gene: -; abundance: few; v_gene: TRBV21-1; j_gene: TRBJ1-1; len: 16; CDR3aa: CASSKASMDGNTEAFF; CDR3nt: TGTGCCAGCAGCAAAGCGAGCATGGACGGGAACACTGAAGCTTTCTTT
d_gene: -; abundance: -; v_gene: TRBV5-4; j_gene: TRBJ1-1; len: 11; CDR3aa: CASSFSTEAFF; CDR3nt: TGTGCCAGCAGCTTCAGCACTGAAGCTTTCTTT
d_gene: -; abundance: -; v_gene: TRBV7-3; j_gene: TRBJ1-4; len: 15; CDR3aa: CASSSSSATNEKLFF; CDR3nt: TGTGCCAGCAGCTCCTCAAGTGCAACTAATGAAAAACTGTTTTTT
d_gene: -; abundance: once; v_gene: TRBV27; j_gene: TRBJ1-1; len: 11; CDR3aa: CASSLGTEAFF; CDR3nt: TGTGCCAGCAGTTTGGGTACTGAAGCTTTCTTT
d_gene: -; abundance: -; v_gene: TRBV7-6; j_gene: TRBJ2-2; len: 15; CDR3aa: CASSLAGANTGELFF; CDR3nt: TGTGCCAGCAGCTTAGCAGGGGCGAACACCGGGGAGCTGTTTTTT
d_gene: -; abundance: once; v_gene: TRBV11-2; j_gene: TRBJ1-1; len: 13; CDR3aa: CASSRSGQIEAFF; CDR3nt: TGTGCCAGCAGCCGTTCAGGTCAAATTGAAGCTTTCTTT
d_gene: -; abundance: -; v_gene: TRBV18; j_gene: TRBJ1-3; len: 16; CDR3aa: CASSPQDETSGNTIYF; CDR3nt: TGTGCCAGCTCACCACAGGACGAGACCTCTGGAAACACCATATATTTT
d_gene: -; abundance: -; v_gene: TRBV7-6; j_gene: TRBJ2-7; len: 17; CDR3aa: CASSLEPGPVGSYEQYF; CDR3nt: TGTGCCAGCAGCTTGGAACCGGGGCCGGTGGGCTCCTACGAGCAGTACTTC